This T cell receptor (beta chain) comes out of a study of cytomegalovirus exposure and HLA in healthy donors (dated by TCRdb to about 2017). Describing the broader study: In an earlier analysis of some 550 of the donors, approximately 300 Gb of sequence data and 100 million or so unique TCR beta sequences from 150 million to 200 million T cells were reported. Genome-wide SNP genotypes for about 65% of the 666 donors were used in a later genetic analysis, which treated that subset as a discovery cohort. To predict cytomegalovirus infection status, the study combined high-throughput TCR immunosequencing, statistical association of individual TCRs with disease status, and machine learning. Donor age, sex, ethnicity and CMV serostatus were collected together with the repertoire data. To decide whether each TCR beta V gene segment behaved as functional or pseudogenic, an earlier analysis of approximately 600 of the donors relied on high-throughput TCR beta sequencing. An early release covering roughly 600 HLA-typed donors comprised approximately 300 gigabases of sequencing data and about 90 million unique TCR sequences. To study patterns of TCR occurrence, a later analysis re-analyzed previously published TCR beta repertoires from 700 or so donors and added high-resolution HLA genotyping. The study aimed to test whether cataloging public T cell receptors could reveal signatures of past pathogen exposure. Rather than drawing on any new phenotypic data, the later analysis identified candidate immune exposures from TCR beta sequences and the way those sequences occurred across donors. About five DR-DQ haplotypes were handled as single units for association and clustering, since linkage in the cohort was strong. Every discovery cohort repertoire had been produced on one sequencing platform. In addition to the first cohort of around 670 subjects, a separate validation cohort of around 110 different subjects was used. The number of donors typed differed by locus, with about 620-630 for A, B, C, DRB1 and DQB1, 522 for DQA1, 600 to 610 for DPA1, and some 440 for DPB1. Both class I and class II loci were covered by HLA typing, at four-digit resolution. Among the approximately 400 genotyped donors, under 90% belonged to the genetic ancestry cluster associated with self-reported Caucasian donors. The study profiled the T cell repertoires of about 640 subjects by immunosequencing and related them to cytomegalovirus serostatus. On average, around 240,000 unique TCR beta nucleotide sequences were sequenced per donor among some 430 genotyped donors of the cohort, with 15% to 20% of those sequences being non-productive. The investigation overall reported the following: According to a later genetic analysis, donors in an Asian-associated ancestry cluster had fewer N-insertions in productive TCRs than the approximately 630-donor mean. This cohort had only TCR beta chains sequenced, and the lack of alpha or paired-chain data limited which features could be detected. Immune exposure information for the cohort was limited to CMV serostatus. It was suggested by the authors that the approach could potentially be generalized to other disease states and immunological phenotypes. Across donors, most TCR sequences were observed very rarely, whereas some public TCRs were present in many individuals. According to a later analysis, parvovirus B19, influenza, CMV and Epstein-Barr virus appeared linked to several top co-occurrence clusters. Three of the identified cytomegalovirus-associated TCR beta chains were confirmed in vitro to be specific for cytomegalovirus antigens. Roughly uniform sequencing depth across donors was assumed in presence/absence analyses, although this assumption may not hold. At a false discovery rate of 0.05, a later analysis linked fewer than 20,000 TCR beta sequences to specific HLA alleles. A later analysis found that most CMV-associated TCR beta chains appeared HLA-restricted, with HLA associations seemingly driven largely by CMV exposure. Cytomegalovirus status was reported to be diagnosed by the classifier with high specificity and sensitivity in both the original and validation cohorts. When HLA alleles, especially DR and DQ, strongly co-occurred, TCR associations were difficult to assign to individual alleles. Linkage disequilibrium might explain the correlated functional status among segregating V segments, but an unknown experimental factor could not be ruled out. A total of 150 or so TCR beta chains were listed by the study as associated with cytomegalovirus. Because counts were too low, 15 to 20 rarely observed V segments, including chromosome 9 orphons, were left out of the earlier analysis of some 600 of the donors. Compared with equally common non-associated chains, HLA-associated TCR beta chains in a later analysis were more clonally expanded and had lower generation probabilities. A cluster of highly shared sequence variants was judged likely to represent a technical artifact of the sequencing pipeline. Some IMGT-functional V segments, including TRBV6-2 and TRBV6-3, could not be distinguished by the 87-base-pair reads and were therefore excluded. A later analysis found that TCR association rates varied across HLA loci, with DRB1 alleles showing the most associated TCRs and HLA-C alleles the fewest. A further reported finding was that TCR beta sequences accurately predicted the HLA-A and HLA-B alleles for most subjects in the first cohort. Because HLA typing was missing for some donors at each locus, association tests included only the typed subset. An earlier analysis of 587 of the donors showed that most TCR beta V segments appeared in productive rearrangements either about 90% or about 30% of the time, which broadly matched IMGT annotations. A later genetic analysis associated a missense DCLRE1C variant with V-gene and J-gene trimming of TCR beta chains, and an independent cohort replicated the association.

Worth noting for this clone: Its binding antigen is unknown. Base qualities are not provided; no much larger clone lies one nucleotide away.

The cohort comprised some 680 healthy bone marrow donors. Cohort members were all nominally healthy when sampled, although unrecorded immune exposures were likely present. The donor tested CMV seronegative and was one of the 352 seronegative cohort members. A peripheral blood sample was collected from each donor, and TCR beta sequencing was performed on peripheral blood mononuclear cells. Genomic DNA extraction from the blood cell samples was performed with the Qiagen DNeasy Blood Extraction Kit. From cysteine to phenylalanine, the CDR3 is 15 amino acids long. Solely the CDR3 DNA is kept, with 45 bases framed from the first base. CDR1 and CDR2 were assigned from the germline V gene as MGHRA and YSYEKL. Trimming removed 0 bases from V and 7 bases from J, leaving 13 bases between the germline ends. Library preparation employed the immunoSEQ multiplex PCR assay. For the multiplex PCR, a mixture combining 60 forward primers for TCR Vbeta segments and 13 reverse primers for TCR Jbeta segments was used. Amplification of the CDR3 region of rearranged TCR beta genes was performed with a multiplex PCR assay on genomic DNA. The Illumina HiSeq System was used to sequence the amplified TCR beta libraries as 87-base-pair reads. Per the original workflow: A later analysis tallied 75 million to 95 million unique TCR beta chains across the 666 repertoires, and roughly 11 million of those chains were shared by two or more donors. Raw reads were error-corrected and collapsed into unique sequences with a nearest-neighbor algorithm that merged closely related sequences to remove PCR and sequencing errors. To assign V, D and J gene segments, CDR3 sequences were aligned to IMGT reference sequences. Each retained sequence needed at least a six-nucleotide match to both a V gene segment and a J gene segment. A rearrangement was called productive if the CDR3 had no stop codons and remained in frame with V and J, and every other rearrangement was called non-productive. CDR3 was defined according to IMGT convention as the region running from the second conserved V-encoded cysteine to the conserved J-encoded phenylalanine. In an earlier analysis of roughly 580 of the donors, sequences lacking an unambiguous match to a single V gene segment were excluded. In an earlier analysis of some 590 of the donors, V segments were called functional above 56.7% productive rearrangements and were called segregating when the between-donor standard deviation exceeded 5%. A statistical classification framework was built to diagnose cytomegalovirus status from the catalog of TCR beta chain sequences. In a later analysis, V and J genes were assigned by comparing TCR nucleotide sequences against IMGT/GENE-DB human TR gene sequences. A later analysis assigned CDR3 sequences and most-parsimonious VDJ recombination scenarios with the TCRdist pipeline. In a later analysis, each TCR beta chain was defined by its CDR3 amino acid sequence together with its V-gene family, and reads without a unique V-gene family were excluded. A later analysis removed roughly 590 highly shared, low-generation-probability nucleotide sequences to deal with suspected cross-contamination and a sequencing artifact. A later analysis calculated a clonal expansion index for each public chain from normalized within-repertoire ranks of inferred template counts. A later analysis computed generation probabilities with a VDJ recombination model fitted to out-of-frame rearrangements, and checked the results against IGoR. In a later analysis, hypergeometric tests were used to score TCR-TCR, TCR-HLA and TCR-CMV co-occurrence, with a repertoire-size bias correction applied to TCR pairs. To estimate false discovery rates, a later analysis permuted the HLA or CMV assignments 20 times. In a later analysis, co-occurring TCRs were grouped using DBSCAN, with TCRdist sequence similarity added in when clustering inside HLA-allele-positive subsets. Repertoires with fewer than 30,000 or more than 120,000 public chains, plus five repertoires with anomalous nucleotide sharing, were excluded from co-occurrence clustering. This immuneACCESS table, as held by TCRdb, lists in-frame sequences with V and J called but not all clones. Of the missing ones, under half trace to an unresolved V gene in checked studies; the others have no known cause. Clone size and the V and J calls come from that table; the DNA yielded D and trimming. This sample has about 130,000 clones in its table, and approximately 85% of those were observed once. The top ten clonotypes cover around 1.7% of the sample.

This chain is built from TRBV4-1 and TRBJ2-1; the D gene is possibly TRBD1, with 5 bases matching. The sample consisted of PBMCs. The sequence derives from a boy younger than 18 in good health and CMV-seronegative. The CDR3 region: CASSQDSTGYNEQFF. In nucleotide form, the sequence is TGCGCCAGCAGCCAAGATAGCACAGGTTATAATGAGCAGTTCTTC.